This TCR beta chain emerged from a study of blood T cell repertoires in COVID-19. TCRdb's table, derived via immunoSEQ multiplex PCR, lists solely in-frame clones and lacks some. In the table there are a few hundred thousand clones, around 87% of which are singletons. Germline V gives CDR1 MDHEN, CDR2 SYDVKM. Trimming removed 4 bases from V and 2 bases from J; junction bases left unmatched: 2. The CDR3 runs 13 residues. The sample was peripheral blood. The chain employs TRBV28 and TRBJ2-7; 7 bases align to TRBD1. The clonotype originates from a man aged 55 to 70 who had recovered from COVID-19. As DNA, the CDR3 is TGTGCCAGCAGTTCGGGACAGACCTACGAGCAGTACTTC. The encoded protein is CASSSGQTYEQYF.